This record concerns one TCR beta chain sequence. This CDR3 has 19 residues. The V and J ends lost 2 bases and 1 base, in that order; junction bases with no gene match: 16. Germline CDR1 is MNHEY and CDR2 is SVGEGT. The data are from a study of T-cell memory formation after mild COVID-19. Each CDR3 protein is one row after TCRdb ran MiXCR on the 5' RACE reads. The profile shows approximately 240,000 distinct CDR3 sequences, 16% of them singletons. The source material was PBMCs or a T cell subset sorted from them (not recorded which). The rearrangement joins TRBV6-2 or TRBV6-3 to TRBJ1-1, with 7 bases fitting TRBD1. This TCR was recovered from a man aged 18 to 29 who had mild COVID-19 (a few samples of this study predate the infection). Cell type and time point are not known. The CDR3 reads CASSYTLRKPRQGNTEAFF. CDR3 in DNA: TGTGCCAGCAGTTACACCCTTCGAAAACCACGACAGGGGAACACTGAAGCTTTCTTT.